The 24 T cell receptor beta chains reported below all come from one sample, sequenced in a study of blood T cell repertoires in COVID-19. Only in-frame clones appear in the TCRdb table, and some are missing; sequencing was by immunoSEQ multiplex PCR. The sample shows approximately 91,000 clones, about 77% of them seen only once. The sample comprised peripheral blood. These receptors all stem from an elderly woman with acute or convalescent COVID-19.

The chain uses TRBV6-1 and TRBJ2-7; D is uncertain. Trimming removed 1 base at V and 3 bases at J, with 10 bases between. CDR1 and CDR2 from the germline V gene are MNHNS and SASEGT. This CDR3 has 14 residues. The CDR3 loop reads CASSEGGSLYEQYF. For the CDR3, the DNA is TGTGCCAGCAGTGAAGGCGGATCGCTCTACGAGCAGTACTTC.

The rearrangement links TRBV28 to TRBJ2-2, with D perhaps TRBD1 (6 bases). CDR3 length equals 18 residues. V was clipped by 5 bases and J by 0 bases, with 19 bases between them. Germline-derived CDR1 and CDR2 are MDHEN and SYDVKM. Here the CDR3 reads CASSIDRWGPTNTGELFF. In DNA form, the CDR3 reads TGTGCCAGCAGTATTGACAGGTGGGGACCAACGAACACCGGGGAGCTGTTTTTT.

The V call is TRBV2, the J call TRBJ2-2; 7 bases are a match to TRBD1. Germline assignment: CDR1 SNHLY and CDR2 FYNNEI. Trimming removed 5 bases from V and 6 bases from J; junction bases left unmatched: 3. The CDR3 has 13 amino acids. The CDR3 region has the DNA TGTGCCAGCAGTCCTACAGGGGCCGGGGAGCTGTTTTTT. This translates into CASSPTGAGELFF.

The gene calls are TRBV2 and TRBJ1-1; no clear D gene. V lost 6 bases and J 4 bases, leaving 12 bases between the germline ends. This CDR3 comprises 13 residues. The germline V gene has CDR1 SNHLY and CDR2 FYNNEI. The CDR3 here is CASRELVGTEAFF. The CDR3 DNA follows: TGTGCCAGCAGGGAATTAGTTGGCACTGAAGCTTTCTTT.

The chain couples TRBV7-9 to TRBJ2-1, with D uncertain. The CDR3 runs 14 residues. Between the trimmed V and J ends, which lost 1 base and 7 bases, there was a span of 11 bases. The germline V gene has CDR1 SEHNR and CDR2 FQNEAQ (reference sequence). Written as DNA, the CDR3 is TGTGCCAGCAGCTTAGTATTACTCAATAATGAGCAGTTCTTC. This codes for CASSLVLLNNEQFF.

The genes are TRBV5-4 and TRBJ1-1, with D unresolved. The germline CDR1 and CDR2 sequences are SGHNT and YYREEE (reference sequence). Trimming stripped 3 bases from V and 0 bases from J, with 6 bases between. CDR3 length: 13 residues. The CDR3 sequence is CASSSQLNTEAFF. The CDR3 DNA reads as TGTGCCAGCAGCTCACAGTTGAACACTGAAGCTTTCTTT.

The chain uses TRBV5-1 and TRBJ1-2, with unresolved D. The CDR3 covers 14 residues. Trimming removed 0 bases from V and 8 bases from J, with 14 bases in between. Germline V gene lookup returns CDR1 SGHRS and CDR2 YFSETQ. CDR3 DNA: TGCGCCAGCAGCTTGGATGGTACTCTCGGGGGCTACACCTTC. It yields the protein CASSLDGTLGGYTF.

This clone has a single count. V gene TRBV19 combines with J gene TRBJ2-7; D call uncertain. V was clipped by 3 bases and J by 0 bases, with 12 bases between them. The CDR3 runs 15 residues. CDR1 and CDR2 (germline): LNHDA, SQIVND (reference sequence). CDR3 sequence reads: CASSIIYADSYEQYF. The CDR3 region has the DNA TGTGCCAGTAGTATCATATACGCGGACTCCTACGAGCAGTACTTC.

The chain links TRBV19 to TRBJ1-2; perhaps TRBD1 as D (6 bases). CDR3 size: 15 residues. Per germline, CDR1 LNHDA and CDR2 SQIVND (reference sequence). Trimming took 7 bases from V and 4 from J, leaving 19 bases between them. The CDR3 DNA sequence: TGTGCCAGTAAACCCCGGACAGACTATCTCTATGGCTACACCTTC. Residues: CASKPRTDYLYGYTF.

This clone was observed once. This chain joins TRBV27 and TRBJ1-6; D perhaps matches TRBD1 (6 bases). This CDR3 region has 14 residues. The V gene's germline CDR1 is MNHEY and CDR2 SMNVEV (reference sequence). The V and J ends lost 2 bases and 9 bases respectively, with 11 bases between them. The CDR3 sequence: CASSLIGRGSPLHF. Written as DNA, the CDR3 is TGTGCCAGCAGTTTAATCGGCAGGGGTTCACCCCTCCACTTT.

The count of this clone is one. V gene TRBV5-4 combines with J gene TRBJ1-5; D possibly corresponds to TRBD1 (5 bases). The CDR3 length is 16 residues. CDR1 SGHNT and CDR2 YYREEE come from the germline V gene (reference sequence). V lost 0 bases to trimming and J lost 7 bases, with 17 bases between them. DNA for the CDR3: TGTGCCAGCAGCTTGGGGGGGACGGGGAGGGACCAGCCCCAGCATTTT. It yields the protein CASSLGGTGRDQPQHF.

This clone was counted a single time. This chain connects TRBV23-1 to TRBJ1-2, with D possibly matching TRBD1 (5 bases). TRBV23-1 is identified as an open reading frame with a role that is uncertain. The germline V and J ends were trimmed by 1 base and 5 bases, with 20 bases remaining between them. The CDR3 runs to 17 residues. CDR3 amino acids: CASSQYNRMGGGYGYTF. CDR3 nucleotide sequence: TGCGCCAGCAGTCAATATAACCGAATGGGGGGGGGATATGGCTACACCTTC.

The sample holds a few counts of this clone. This chain connects TRBV24-1 to TRBJ1-3; the D gene is possibly TRBD1 (5 bases). The CDR3 length is 12 residues. Per the germline V gene, CDR1 is KGHDR and CDR2 is SFDVKD. Trimming cost V 10 bases and J 0 bases, with 6 bases left between them. The CDR3 region is CATQGSGNTIYF. The CDR3 DNA sequence: TGTGCCACTCAGGGCTCTGGAAACACCATATATTTT.

This clone was picked up a small number of times. The rearrangement uses TRBV6-5 and TRBJ2-2; 8 bases fit TRBD1. Trimming cost V 8 bases and J 3 bases; bases outside gene matches: 2. This CDR3 has 13 residues. Per germline, CDR1 MNHEY and CDR2 SVGAGI. DNA of the CDR3: TGTGCCAGCCACAGGGGGGACACCGGGGAGCTGTTTTTT. Protein sequence: CASHRGDTGELFF.

V is TRBV28 and J is TRBJ1-5, with 7 bases identical to TRBD1. The CDR3 sequence is 14 residues long. CDR1 is MDHEN, CDR2 SYDVKM, per germline. V dropped 6 bases and J dropped 4; count of bases not matched to a gene: 6. This chain's CDR3 is CASRIQGFNQPQHF. The CDR3 DNA is TGTGCCAGCAGAATACAGGGGTTTAATCAGCCCCAGCATTTT.

V and J are TRBV7-2 and TRBJ2-7; 8 bases align to TRBD2. The length of the CDR3 is 14 residues. The germline V gene has CDR1 SGHTA and CDR2 FQGNSA. V gave up 5 bases and J gave up 2 bases; unmatched junction bases: 5. CDR3 in amino acids: CASSGTGGPYEQYF. DNA for the CDR3: TGTGCCAGCAGCGGAACGGGAGGGCCCTACGAGCAGTACTTC.

The chain recombines TRBV4-3 with TRBJ1-4, with a possible D match to TRBD1 (5 bases). Between the trimmed V and J ends, which lost 0 bases and 9 bases, there was a span of 11 bases. CDR3 size: 14 residues. Germline CDR1 LGHNA, CDR2 YSLEER. The DNA for the CDR3 is TGCGCCAGCAGCCAAGACAGGGCGGAAAAAAAACTGTTTTTT. It encodes CASSQDRAEKKLFF.

Only one count was recorded for this clone. The V gene is TRBV6-2 or TRBV6-3, the J gene TRBJ2-1; 7 nucleotides align to TRBD1. V was pared by 5 bases and J by 2 bases, with 6 bases of the junction left unmatched. CDR1 MNHEY and CDR2 SVGEGT come from the germline V gene. The length of the CDR3 is 15 residues. The CDR3 sequence is CASSPRQGTYNEQFF. CDR3 DNA sequence: TGTGCCAGCAGTCCCAGACAGGGTACCTACAATGAGCAGTTCTTC.

This clone was found once. The CDR3 protein is CASSVWTAELFF. The CDR3 DNA reads as TGTGCCAGCAGTGTCTGGACAGCGGAGCTGTTTTTT. The chain carries TRBV2 and TRBJ2-2; D is possibly TRBD1 (6 bases). With 4 bases removed from V and 10 bases from J, the gap between germline ends came to 10 bases. This CDR3 contains 12 residues. CDR1 and CDR2 (germline): SNHLY, FYNNEI.

This clone turned up a few times. This chain connects TRBV7-2 to TRBJ1-5; D unclear. The V and J ends lost 1 base and 7 bases respectively, with 5 bases between them. This CDR3 is built from 12 residues. Germline CDR1 and CDR2: SGHTA and FQGNSA. CDR3 coding DNA: TGTGCCAGCAGCTTAGACAGCCAGCCCCAGCATTTT. It codes for CASSLDSQPQHF.

CDR3 region: CASSLVSGSYEQYF. The CDR3 DNA reads TGCGCCAGCAGCTTGGTTAGCGGGAGCTACGAGCAGTACTTC. The chain employs TRBV5-1 and TRBJ2-7; 9 nucleotides align to TRBD2. From germline, CDR1 is SGHRS and CDR2 YFSETQ. CDR3 size: 14 residues. The ends lost 0 bases at V and 3 bases at J; junction bases unmatched: 1.

In this sample, this clone turned up once. The chain recombines TRBV2 with TRBJ1-1; D is unclear. Germline V gene lookup returns CDR1 SNHLY and CDR2 FYNNEI. The CDR3 consists of 16 residues. The V end was cut by 7 bases, the J end by 4 bases, with 22 bases between. CDR3 loop: CASTLLGPRIITEAFF. The CDR3 nucleotides read TGTGCCAGCACTCTTCTGGGCCCCCGGATCATCACTGAAGCTTTCTTT.

The chain joins TRBV9 to TRBJ2-3; 9 positions agree with TRBD1. The V and J ends lost 2 bases and 0 bases, in that order; junction bases with no gene match: 4. Germline CDR1 is SGDLS and CDR2 is YYNGEE. The CDR3 is 16 amino acids. CDR3 region: CASSVRQGGSTDTQYF. The DNA of the CDR3 is TGTGCCAGCAGCGTCAGACAGGGGGGTAGCACAGATACGCAGTATTTT.

The rearrangement links TRBV19 to TRBJ2-2; D remains unclear. Germline CDR1 and CDR2: LNHDA and SQIVND (reference sequence). V was trimmed by 4 bases and J by 1 base, leaving 4 bases between them. The CDR3 sequence is 13 residues long. The CDR3 spells CASSTLNTGELFF. Written as DNA, the CDR3 is TGTGCCAGTAGTACCCTGAACACCGGGGAGCTGTTTTTT.